The clone carrying this T cell receptor (beta chain) was detected many times. The antigen is not known. Via MiXCR, TCRdb re-called the reads, giving one row per CDR3 protein. The table has roughly 700,000 distinct CDR3 sequences, roughly 33% seen once; the top ten hold over 15%. This specimen comes from a study of T cell repertoires in cytomegalovirus infection. Germline V gene sequence: CDR1 MNHEY, CDR2 SMNVEV (reference sequence). This CDR3 has 14 residues. V lost 5 bases, J lost 7 bases, and 17 bases lay in between. This receptor was identified in a human donor in good health (CMV status not recorded). Some clones in this sample may be carry-over from other donors' samples. The source was cultured PBMCs, collected from culture after CMV antigen stimulation. J is TRBJ1-1 and V is TRBV27; D not resolved. CDR3 loop: CASSPGSLRNEAFF. In nucleotides, the CDR3 is TGTGCCAGCAGTCCCGGAAGTTTGCGTAATGAAGCTTTCTTT.